These 6 T cell receptor beta chains originate from one sample sequenced in a study of tumor-infiltrating lymphocytes in glioblastoma multiforme (dated by TCRdb to about 2017). Sequenced on an Illumina HiSeq 2500. Using a modified ARM-PCR protocol with multiple V-beta primers and a C-beta primer, the team built TCRB libraries from RNA through three nested multiplex PCR rounds. In TCRdb, the public reads were trimmed at Q25 with fastp and aligned with MiXCR, with productive beta chains retained. Rows merge per CDR3 protein into single entries with the most common DNA and genes. Here the sample has tens of thousands of distinct CDR3 sequences; about 64% occur a single time. The ten largest account for approximately 35% of the sample. Input material: brain tumor tissue. All receptors come from a male donor with glioblastoma.

The chain is built from TRBV19 and TRBJ1-2, with D unclear. V lost 1 base to trimming and J lost 2 bases, with 8 bases between them. This CDR3 spans 14 amino acids. Germline CDR1 and CDR2: LNHDA and SQIVND (reference sequence). This CDR3 reads CASSIGTVNYGYTF. As DNA, the CDR3 is TGTGCCAGTAGTATAGGTACAGTGAACTATGGCTACACCTTC. Full variable domain (rest looked up from reference TRBV19 and TRBJ1-2): DGGITQSPKYLFRKEGQNVTLSCEQNLNHDAMYWYRQDPGQGLRLIYYSQIVNDFQKGDIAEGYSVSREKKESFPLTVTSAQKNPTAFYLCASSIGTVNYGYTFGSGTRLTVV.

This chain uses TRBV20-1 with TRBJ1-5, with D possibly being TRBD1 (5 bases). Germline CDR1 DFQATT, CDR2 SNEGSKA (reference sequence). V lost 3 bases and J lost 4, with 13 bases in between. This CDR3 has 14 residues. The CDR3 coding sequence is TGCAGTGCTAGCCGGGGGACGGCTAATCAGCCCCAGCATTTT. It specifies CSASRGTANQPQHF.

This clonotype was seen more than once but under ten times. The chain combines TRBV20-1 with TRBJ1-2; D unresolved. This CDR3 contains 12 residues. V lost 0 bases, J lost 6 bases, and 8 bases lay in between. The germline CDR1 and CDR2 sequences are DFQATT and SNEGSKA (reference sequence). The CDR3 sequence is CSARDLGNGYTF. CDR3 nucleotide sequence: TGCAGTGCTAGAGATCTGGGTAATGGCTACACCTTC.

This clonotype has ten or more counts. The rearrangement joins TRBV5-6 to TRBJ2-7; TRBD1 agrees at 7 bases. This CDR3 region has 14 residues. With 4 bases clipped from V and 3 bases from J, the junction kept 7 bases outside the gene matches. CDR1 SGHDT and CDR2 YYEEEE come from the germline V gene. CDR3 sequence reads: CASSPYYRGYEQYF. Written as DNA, the CDR3 is TGTGCCAGCAGCCCGTATTACAGGGGCTACGAGCAGTACTTC.

This clonotype is a singleton in its sample. The chain employs TRBV29-1 and TRBJ2-1, with D unresolved. Per the germline V gene, CDR1 is SQVTM and CDR2 is ANQGSEA. This CDR3 contains 13 residues. The V gene lost 8 bases and the J gene lost 4 bases, with 15 bases spanning the gap. CDR3 amino acids: CSISGQQYNEQFF. Here the CDR3 DNA reads TGCAGCATATCTGGGCAGCAGTACAATGAGCAGTTCTTC.

This clonotype was found once. An end of the junction does not agree with germline; a read error may underlie this. V is TRBV20-1 and J is TRBJ2-3; 8 bases match TRBD2. The CDR3 is 16 residues long. In germline, CDR1 is DFQATT, CDR2 SNEGSKA (reference sequence). CDR3 nucleotides: TGCAATGCTACCCTTCCAGCGGGAGTTTCCATAGATACGCAGAATTTT. Translating it yields CNATLPAGVSIDTQNF.